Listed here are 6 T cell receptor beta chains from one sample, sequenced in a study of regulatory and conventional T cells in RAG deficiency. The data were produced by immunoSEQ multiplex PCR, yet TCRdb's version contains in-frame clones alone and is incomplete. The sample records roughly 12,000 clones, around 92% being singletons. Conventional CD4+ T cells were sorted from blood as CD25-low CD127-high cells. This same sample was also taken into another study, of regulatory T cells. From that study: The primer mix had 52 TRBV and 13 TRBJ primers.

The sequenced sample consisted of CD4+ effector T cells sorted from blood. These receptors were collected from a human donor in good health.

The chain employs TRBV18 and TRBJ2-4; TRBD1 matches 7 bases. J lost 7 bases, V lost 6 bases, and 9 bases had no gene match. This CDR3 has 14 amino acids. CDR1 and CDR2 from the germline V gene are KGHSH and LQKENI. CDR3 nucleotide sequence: TGTGCCAGCTCCCCCCAACCGGGACAGAACATTCAGTACTTC. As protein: CASSPQPGQNIQYF.

CDR3 region: CASSLAGSHPYQPQHF. Here the CDR3 DNA reads TGTGCCAGCAGCTTGGCTGGGTCCCATCCTTATCAGCCCCAGCATTTT. The chain joins TRBV7-2 to TRBJ1-5; D unclear. V dropped 3 bases and J dropped 5 bases, with 17 bases sitting between them. The CDR3 extends over 16 amino acids. Germline V gene data show CDR1 as SGHTA and CDR2 as FQGNSA.

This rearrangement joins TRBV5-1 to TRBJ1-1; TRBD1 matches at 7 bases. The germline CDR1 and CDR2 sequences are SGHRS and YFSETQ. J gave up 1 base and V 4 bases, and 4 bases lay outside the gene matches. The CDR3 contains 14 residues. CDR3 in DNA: TGCGCCAGCAGCCCGGGGACAGCGAACACTGAAGCTTTCTTT. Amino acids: CASSPGTANTEAFF. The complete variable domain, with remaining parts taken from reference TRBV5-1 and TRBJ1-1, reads KAGVTQTPRYLIKTRGQQVTLSCSPISGHRSVSWYQQTPGQGLQFLFEYFSETQRNKGNFPGRFSGRQFSNSRSEMNVSTLELGDSALYLCASSPGTANTEAFFGQGTRLTVV.

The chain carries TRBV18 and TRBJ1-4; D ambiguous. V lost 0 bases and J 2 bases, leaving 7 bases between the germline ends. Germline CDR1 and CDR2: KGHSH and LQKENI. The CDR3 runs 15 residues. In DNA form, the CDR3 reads TGTGCCAGCTCACCACCCGGGAAGACTAATGAAAAACTGTTTTTT. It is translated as CASSPPGKTNEKLFF.

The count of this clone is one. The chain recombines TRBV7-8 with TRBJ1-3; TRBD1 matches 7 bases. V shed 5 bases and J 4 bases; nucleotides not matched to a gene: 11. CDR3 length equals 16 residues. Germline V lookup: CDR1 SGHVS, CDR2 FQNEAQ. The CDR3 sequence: CASSPRGGAVGNTIYF. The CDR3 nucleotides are TGTGCCAGCAGCCCCAGGGGGGGGGCGGTGGGAAACACCATATATTTT.

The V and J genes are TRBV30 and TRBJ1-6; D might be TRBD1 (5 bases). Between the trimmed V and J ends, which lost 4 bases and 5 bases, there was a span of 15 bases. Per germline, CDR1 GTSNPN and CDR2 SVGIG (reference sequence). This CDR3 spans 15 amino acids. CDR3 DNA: TGTGCCTGGATGGGATCGGGGCTGAATAATTCACCCCTCCACTTT. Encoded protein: CAWMGSGLNNSPLHF.